This TCR beta chain was profiled in a study of cytomegalovirus exposure and HLA in healthy donors. Background on the study: Earlier sequencing of 150 million to 200 million T cells yielded around 120 million unique TCR beta sequences. Overall study results and limits: Some TCR beta chains (roughly 160 of them) were listed as cytomegalovirus-associated.

Germline CDR1 and CDR2: SGHRS and YFSETQ. Trimming took off 3 bases at V and 0 bases at J, with 13 bases between the two ends. The CDR3 consists of 16 residues. The table lists this clone with a few counts. The antigen is not known. With 60 Vbeta and 13 Jbeta primers, the PCR was carried out. Clones were read by immunoSEQ multiplex PCR, and TCRdb kept only the in-frame ones, dropping some. The table has about 120,000 clones, about four fifths seen once. The sequenced sample consisted of PBMCs. This sequence was found in a woman aged 18-29 years in good health and CMV-seropositive. The chain carries TRBV5-1 and TRBJ1-3, with unresolved D. In DNA, the CDR3 is TGCGCCAGCAGCTCCCAAACGGGATTCTCTGGAAACACCATATATTTT. It codes for CASSSQTGFSGNTIYF.